This T cell receptor (beta chain) was profiled in a study of spatial heterogeneity in lung cancer (dated by TCRdb to 2018 to 2020). Looking at the study overall: More beta-chain than alpha-chain transcripts were consistently detected, likely reflecting higher beta-chain transcript abundance. In the raw uncorrected reads, each unique combination of TCR and UMI appeared more than ten times on average. The study quantitatively compared TCR alpha and beta repertoires across multiple tumor regions, matched nontumor lung and blood in non-small cell lung cancer. TCR repertoire features were related to nonsynonymous mutation counts determined by whole-exome sequencing of tumor tissue. At surgery, some 220 tumor regions, 61 to 75 matched nontumor lung samples and 56 PBMC samples were TCR-sequenced for both alpha and beta chains. The full study reports these points: Ubiquitous expanded tumor TCRs showed up in blood more often at tumor resection than at routine follow-up. Additional single-cell paired TCR alpha and beta sequencing was considered necessary to confirm, at a functional level, the hypothesis that regional TCRs recognize regional mutations.

In light of the paper, this sample's time point label describes: sample taken at primary tumor resection. The donors were more than 60 patients from the lung TRACERx cohort who had early-stage, untreated non-small cell lung cancer. For TCR sequencing, whole RNA was extracted from tumor and nontumor lung tissue, or from cryopreserved PBMC samples, and no cell sorting was done. Only patients with enough RNA available from two or more tumor regions were chosen for TCR sequencing. This clonotype was counted many times. Its specific antigen is unknown. No qualities accompany the bases; no much larger clone lies one base away. The library was made by 5' RACE. Sequenced using a NextSeq 500. To allow correction of PCR and sequencing errors, the TCR library protocol tagged every TCR cDNA molecule with a unique molecular identifier. The authors processed their data as follows. TCR identification, UMI-based error correction and CDR3 extraction were all carried out with Decombinator tools. Expanded TCRs were defined as those above a frequency of 2 per 1,000, corresponding to the top 1% of the tumor frequency distribution. Renyi diversity was computed with the R vegan package after each repertoire had been subsampled 100 times to 5,000 TCRs. CDR3 similarity networks were built from amino acid triplet string-kernel similarity, connecting CDR3s with pairwise similarity above 0.82. The public reads were run again by TCRdb, first through fastp at Q25 and then through MiXCR, and only productive beta chains were kept. CDR3 protein duplicates are merged, each entry listing the most common genes and DNA. The V and J calls and clone size are TCRdb's, not the authors'. Within this sample are about 23,000 distinct CDR3 sequences, with about 4.4% of them counted one time only. The leading ten clones occupy around 5.2% of the sample.

Sequencing was performed on PBMCs, taken at surgery. This TCR came from a male donor with early-stage non-small cell lung cancer.

The CDR3 reads as follows: CASGLGGSYNEQFF. The bases are TGTGCTAGTGGTTTAGGCGGGAGCTACAATGAGCAGTTCTTC. In this chain, TRBV12-5 is recombined with TRBJ2-1, and 7 bases in between align with TRBD2. Its CDR3 holds 14 amino acids, cysteine through phenylalanine. The entry retains the CDR3 DNA only, 42 bases that are in frame from base 1. The germline V gene yields LGHNT for CDR1 and FRNRAP for CDR2. Trimmed from V: 3 bases; trimmed from J: 3 bases; junction bases lacking a gene match: 2. The variable domain in full, with residues beyond the CDR3 obtained from the reference TRBV12-5 and TRBJ2-1 genes, is DARVTQTPRHKVTEMGQEVTMRCQPILGHNTVFWYRQTMMQGLELLAYFRNRAPLDDSGMPKDRFSAEMPDATLATLKIQPSEPRDSAVYFCASGLGGSYNEQFFGPGTRLTVL.